This entry lists 31 T cell receptor beta chains sequenced from one sample in a study of regulatory T cells in long-lasting Graves disease. The time point is: persistent/refractory GD, antithyroid drugs over 5 years with positive TRAb. RNA isolated from PBMCs was used to make the TCR library. Construction of the TCR beta libraries employed iRepertoire HTBI primers in conjunction with Arm-PCR of CDR3 regions. TCRdb re-called the multiplex PCR reads with MiXCR, one entry per CDR3 protein. The repertoire consists of about 470,000 distinct CDR3 sequences, with around 21% occurring once and the leading ten covering over 7.5%. Sequenced material: peripheral blood mononuclear cells (PBMCs), taken when the disease was refractory, from a patient treated with antithyroid drugs. All receptors derive from a female donor with Graves disease.

This clonotype has only a few counts. The rearrangement uses TRBV27 and TRBJ2-7; 13 bases are a match to TRBD2. V gave up 5 bases and J gave up 3 bases; unmatched junction bases: 4. The CDR3 runs to 15 residues. Germline assignment: CDR1 MNHEY and CDR2 SMNVEV (reference sequence). The CDR3 reads CASSTGTSGIYEQYF. CDR3 nucleotide sequence: TGTGCCAGCAGTACAGGGACTAGCGGGATCTACGAGCAGTACTTC.

This clonotype was seen repeatedly, ten times or more. The gene calls are TRBV27 and TRBJ2-5; D might be TRBD2 (6 bases). Trimming removed 7 bases from V and 2 bases from J, with 8 bases in between. The CDR3 length is 12 residues. Germline CDR1 reads MNHEY; CDR2 reads SMNVEV (reference sequence). The CDR3: CASKGLQETQYF. CDR3 bases: TGTGCCAGCAAGGGACTTCAAGAGACCCAGTACTTC.

This clonotype was picked up a small number of times. The chain recombines TRBV4-3 with TRBJ2-3; D unresolved. The germline V and J ends were trimmed by 2 bases and 1 base, with 10 bases remaining between them. Germline V CDR1 and CDR2: LGHNA, YSLEER. The CDR3 consists of 15 residues. The CDR3 here is CASSQSGVRTDTQYF. CDR3 DNA: TGCGCCAGCAGCCAATCTGGAGTCCGCACAGATACGCAGTATTTT.

This clonotype was observed many times. The rearrangement links TRBV24-1 to TRBJ2-7; D is possibly TRBD2 (5 bases). Trimming removed 5 bases from V and 1 base from J, with 8 bases in between. CDR1 is KGHDR and CDR2 is SFDVKD in the germline V gene. The length of the CDR3 is 13 residues. The CDR3, as DNA: TGTGCCACCAGTGGAAGGAGGTCCTACGAGCAGTACTTC. It yields the protein CATSGRRSYEQYF.

This clonotype came up a few times. J is TRBJ2-7 and V is TRBV27; 8 bases agree with TRBD2. Germline trimming cut 4 bases from V and 0 bases from J; bases unmatched to any gene: 8. CDR1 and CDR2 from the germline V gene are MNHEY and SMNVEV (reference sequence). CDR3 length: 16 residues. The CDR3 protein is CASSYLPGGDSYEQYF. In DNA, the CDR3 is TGTGCCAGCAGTTATCTTCCCGGGGGGGACTCCTACGAGCAGTACTTC.

This chain connects TRBV30 to TRBJ2-7; D remains ambiguous. Looked up from germline, CDR1 is GTSNPN and CDR2 is SVGIG (reference sequence). The V and J ends lost 4 bases and 7 bases respectively, with 14 bases between them. The CDR3 runs to 12 residues. The CDR3: CAWTLGGVEQYF. In nucleotides, the CDR3 is TGTGCCTGGACCCTGGGTGGGGTGGAGCAGTACTTC.

The table lists this clonotype with many counts. The V gene is TRBV20-1, the J gene TRBJ2-7, with TRBD2 matching over 14 bases. This CDR3 has 16 amino acids. V shed 4 bases and J 7 bases; nucleotides not matched to a gene: 12. Per germline, CDR1 DFQATT and CDR2 SNEGSKA (reference sequence). The CDR3 bases are TGCAGTGCTATCCATGGGACTAGCGGGAGTTCGCGAGAGCAGTACTTC. This gives the protein CSAIHGTSGSSREQYF.

As for this clonotype: This may be a read error: a much more frequent sequence differs by one nucleotide. The V call is TRBV27, the J call TRBJ2-2, with 7 bases lining up with TRBD2. The CDR3 runs 18 residues. Germline-derived CDR1 and CDR2 are MNHEY and SMNVEV (reference sequence). CDR3 nucleotides: TGTGCCAGCAGTTTATCGATCGGGCTAGCGGCGAACACCGGGGATCTGTTTTTT. Its translation: CASSLSIGLAANTGDLFF.

This clonotype was recorded many times. The rearrangement joins TRBV10-3 to TRBJ2-5; a possible D gene is TRBD1 (6 bases). Germline V gene lookup returns CDR1 ENHRY and CDR2 SYGVKD. This CDR3 comprises 15 residues. V was trimmed by 2 bases and J by 2 bases, leaving 12 bases between them. The CDR3 DNA reads as TGTGCCATCAGTGAGCTACGACAGGAGCAAGAGACCCAGTACTTC. It yields the protein CAISELRQEQETQYF.

The V and J genes are TRBV27 and TRBJ2-7; TRBD1 aligns across 11 bases. Germline trimming cut 2 bases from V and 5 bases from J; bases unmatched to any gene: 8. CDR3 length: 16 amino acids. Germline V CDR1 and CDR2: MNHEY, SMNVEV (reference sequence). DNA for the CDR3: TGTGCCAGCAGTTTACCGGACAGGGGGCTTACCCACGAGCAGTACTTC. Translation: CASSLPDRGLTHEQYF.

The genes are TRBV7-9 and TRBJ1-6; D not resolved. The germline CDR1 and CDR2 sequences are SEHNR and FQNEAQ (reference sequence). The CDR3 sequence is 15 residues long. The germline V and J ends were trimmed by 2 bases and 1 base, with 6 bases remaining between them. CDR3 nucleotides: TGTGCCAGCAGCTTAAGGGAGTCCTATAATTCACCCCTCCACTTT. This sequence encodes CASSLRESYNSPLHF.

This chain joins TRBV12-3 or TRBV12-4 and TRBJ1-1, with no clear D. The CDR3 sequence is 13 residues long. The V and J ends lost 7 bases and 0 bases respectively, with 9 bases between them. CDR3 sequence (DNA): TGTGCCAGCACCCCGGATGTGAACACTGAAGCTTTCTTT. It is translated as CASTPDVNTEAFF.

The table lists this clonotype with many counts. The V and J genes are TRBV28 and TRBJ2-5, with D tentatively TRBD1 or TRBD2 (5 bases each). The germline CDR1 and CDR2 sequences are MDHEN and SYDVKM. Trimming stripped 6 bases from V and 5 bases from J, with 16 bases between. The CDR3 is 14 residues long. CDR3 loop: CASSYRGSPETQYF. CDR3 DNA sequence: TGTGCCAGCAGCTATCGGGGCAGTCCGGAGACCCAGTACTTC. The full variable domain, with the rest looked up from reference TRBV28 and TRBJ2-5, is DVKVTQSSRYLVKRTGEKVFLECVQDMDHENMFWYRQDPGLGLRLIYFSYDVKMKEKGDIPEGYSVSREKKERFSLILESASTNQTSMYLCASSYRGSPETQYFGPGTRLLVL.

The gene calls are TRBV7-9 and TRBJ2-7; D is unclear. Germline CDR1 reads SEHNR; CDR2 reads FQNEAQ (reference sequence). The CDR3 sequence is 14 residues long. V lost 5 bases and J lost 3, with 14 bases in between. The CDR3 DNA is TGTGCCAGCAGCCCGCGGACGGCGTTCTACGAGCAGTACTTC. It translates to CASSPRTAFYEQYF.

This clonotype has a handful of counts. J is TRBJ2-7 and V is TRBV10-3, with D unresolved. The CDR3 loop spans 12 amino acids. The V gene lost 4 bases and the J gene lost 4 bases, with 8 bases spanning the gap. The germline V gene encodes CDR1 ENHRY and CDR2 SYGVKD. CDR3 nucleotide sequence: TGTGCCATCAGTGGCCCTATTTACGAGCAGTACTTC. Translated: CAISGPIYEQYF.

In its sample, this clonotype was seen a few times. The chain carries TRBV30 and TRBJ2-3; TRBD2 aligns across 11 bases. The ends lost 2 bases at V and 10 bases at J; junction bases unmatched: 11. CDR1 and CDR2 from the germline V gene are GTSNPN and SVGIG (reference sequence). The CDR3 totals 15 residues. The CDR3 reads CAWSPGTSGLIAQYF. The CDR3 DNA reads TGTGCCTGGAGTCCCGGGACTAGCGGATTGATTGCGCAGTATTTT.

This clonotype came up many times. V gene TRBV28 combines with J gene TRBJ2-7; 11 bases line up with TRBD2. CDR3 length: 15 amino acids. CDR1 and CDR2 from the germline V gene are MDHEN and SYDVKM. Trimming took 6 bases from V and 2 from J; bases not matched to a gene: 6. The CDR3 DNA follows: TGTGCCAGCAGACTAGGACTAGCGGGCACCTACGAGCAGTACTTC. Protein product: CASRLGLAGTYEQYF.

This clonotype was observed a few times. This chain links TRBV5-4 with TRBJ1-2, with D maybe TRBD1 (6 bases). CDR1 and CDR2 from the germline V gene are SGHNT and YYREEE (reference sequence). With 1 base removed from V and 3 bases from J, the gap between germline ends came to 13 bases. The CDR3 contains 15 residues. The CDR3 spells CASSLSSKGDYGYTF. The CDR3 DNA sequence: TGTGCCAGCAGCTTGTCCTCGAAGGGGGACTATGGCTACACCTTC. Supplemented by reference TRBV5-4 and TRBJ1-2, the full variable domain reads ETGVTQSPTHLIKTRGQQVTLRCSSQSGHNTVSWYQQALGQGPQFIFQYYREEENGRGNFPPRFSGLQFPNYSSELNVNALELDDSALYLCASSLSSKGDYGYTFGSGTRLTVV.

With regard to this clonotype: This may be a read error, as it is one base from a much larger clone. The chain links TRBV12-3 or TRBV12-4 to TRBJ2-7; D assignment may be TRBD1 or TRBD2 (5 bases each). The CDR3 contains 11 residues. CDR3 bases: TGTGCCAGCAGTTCATGGGACGAGCAGCACTTC. Translation: CASSSWDEQHF.

The chain recombines TRBV28 with TRBJ2-7; D is undetermined. The length of the CDR3 is 17 residues. V lost 5 bases to trimming and J lost 0 bases, with 20 bases between them. Germline loops: CDR1 MDHEN, CDR2 SYDVKM. The CDR3 loop reads CASSRPHFKQISYEQYF. CDR3 bases: TGTGCCAGCAGTCGCCCCCACTTTAAACAGATCTCCTACGAGCAGTACTTC.

The genes are TRBV5-6 and TRBJ2-7, with 9 nucleotides matching TRBD1. This CDR3 contains 15 residues. Germline CDR1 is SGHDT and CDR2 is YYEEEE. V lost 3 bases, J lost 4 bases, and 8 bases stayed unmatched. CDR3 sequence reads: CASSSFGTGTYEQYF. The CDR3 coding sequence is TGTGCCAGCAGCTCGTTTGGGACAGGGACATACGAGCAGTACTTC.

There are many counts of this clonotype. This sequence joins TRBV30 and TRBJ2-5; D unclear. V lost 1 base and J lost 1, with 13 bases in between. Germline V lookup: CDR1 GTSNPN, CDR2 SVGIG (reference sequence). CDR3 length equals 15 residues. CDR3 sequence: CAWSEWLPTQETQYF. DNA of the CDR3: TGTGCCTGGAGTGAATGGCTACCCACCCAAGAGACCCAGTACTTC.

V gene TRBV7-9 combines with J gene TRBJ2-7; 9 bases match TRBD1. V shed 3 bases and J 3 bases; nucleotides not matched to a gene: 6. The length of the CDR3 is 15 residues. Germline V gene lookup returns CDR1 SEHNR and CDR2 FQNEAQ (reference sequence). The CDR3 coding sequence is TGTGCCAGCAGCTTTCTGACAGGGGGATTCTACGAGCAGTACTTC. It specifies CASSFLTGGFYEQYF.

This clonotype has only a few counts. This rearrangement joins TRBV18 to TRBJ2-7; 7 bases are shared with TRBD2. V lost 6 bases, J lost 5 bases, and 4 bases stayed unmatched. The germline CDR1 and CDR2 sequences are KGHSH and LQKENI. CDR3 length: 12 residues. In nucleotides, the CDR3 is TGTGCCAGCTCGGGAGGGATCAACGAGCAGTACTTC. Protein product: CASSGGINEQYF.

Remarks on this clonotype: Without the conserved terminal phenylalanine or tryptophan, this CDR3 likely stems from a read error. V and J are TRBV5-1 and TRBJ1-2; D gene unclear. Trimming pared 0 bases from V and 8 bases from J, leaving 11 bases between. This CDR3 is built from 13 residues. Germline V CDR1 and CDR2: SGHRS, YFSETQ. The CDR3 protein is CASSLGPTGGYTS. DNA of the CDR3: TGCGCCAGCAGCTTGGGTCCAACCGGGGGCTACACCTCC.

The chain uses TRBV7-2 and TRBJ2-6; D is undetermined. This CDR3 is built from 15 residues. V was clipped by 1 base and J by 2 bases, with 6 bases between them. Germline V gives CDR1 SGHTA, CDR2 FQGNSA. This CDR3 is CASSLVSTGANVLTF. The DNA for the CDR3 is TGTGCCAGCAGCTTAGTTAGTACTGGGGCCAACGTCCTGACTTTC.

This clonotype was seen ten or more times. The V call is TRBV2, the J call TRBJ2-2; 10 positions agree with TRBD2. Losses at the gene ends were 3 bases for V and 1 base for J; bases not matched to a gene: 2. Germline CDR1 and CDR2: SNHLY and FYNNEI. The CDR3 runs to 16 residues. This CDR3 reads CASSDTSGKNTGELFF. CDR3 coding DNA: TGTGCCAGCAGTGATACTAGCGGGAAGAACACCGGGGAGCTGTTTTTT.

This clonotype has at least ten counts. The rearrangement uses TRBV28 and TRBJ1-2; D unresolved. The CDR3 totals 13 residues. V was cut by 6 bases and J by 4 bases, with 12 bases left in between. Germline V gene lookup returns CDR1 MDHEN and CDR2 SYDVKM. The CDR3 nucleotides are TGTGCCAGCAGGGGGTCGGAGACCTATGGCTACACCTTC. It codes for CASRGSETYGYTF.

V usage is TRBV5-1 and J usage is TRBJ2-7; 13 bases are shared with TRBD2. Germline CDR1 and CDR2: SGHRS and YFSETQ. V lost 0 bases and J lost 1; bases outside the gene matches: 10. The CDR3 extends over 19 amino acids. The CDR3 nucleotides are TGCGCCAGCAGCTTGGCCATTCTAACTAGCGGGAGGGATTCCTACGAGCAGTACTTC. The encoded protein is CASSLAILTSGRDSYEQYF.

The CDR3 spells CASSSGTGGEEQYF. DNA for the CDR3: TGTGCCAGCAGTTCTGGGACAGGGGGTGAAGAGCAGTACTTC. The genes are TRBV27 and TRBJ2-7; 11 positions match TRBD1. The germline V gene encodes CDR1 MNHEY and CDR2 SMNVEV (reference sequence). The CDR3 length is 14 residues. V gave up 4 bases and J gave up 7 bases; unmatched junction bases: 6.

The CDR3 loop is CAIRPGLAGGLSTDTQYF. The CDR3, as DNA: TGTGCCATCAGGCCGGGACTAGCGGGAGGGCTCAGTACAGATACGCAGTATTTT. The chain employs TRBV10-3 and TRBJ2-3, with TRBD2 matching 16 bases. This CDR3 comprises 18 residues. V shed 6 bases and J 3 bases; nucleotides not matched to a gene: 9. Germline V gene sequence: CDR1 ENHRY, CDR2 SYGVKD.